This is a list of T cell receptor beta chains from one sample in a study of T cells in Graves' hyperthyroidism and ophthalmopathy. TCRdb reprocessed the multiplex PCR reads with MiXCR, giving one entry per CDR3 protein. The table includes 150,000 to 200,000 distinct CDR3 sequences, less than 10% detected once. Sample: blood. The receptors here all came from a woman in her late teens or twenties with Graves' hyperthyroidism that later progressed to Graves' ophthalmopathy. The CDR3 runs from the conserved cysteine through the conserved F or W. The D gene is left open where the match is weak. Expanded clones get a size class; other rows say once, few or many, or leave the size out.

v_call	j_call	d_call	clone_size	cdr3_aa	cdr3_nt
TRBV18	TRBJ1-2	-	many	CASSPRGNAQGTGYTF	TGTGCCAGCTCACCACGGGGCAACGCCCAAGGAACTGGCTACACCTTC
TRBV20-1	TRBJ2-1	-	many	CSAEVGASSYNEQFF	TGCAGTGCTGAGGTGGGGGCGAGCTCCTACAATGAGCAGTTCTTC
TRBV6-1	TRBJ1-4	-	many	CASTDSTGAYEKLFF	TGTGCCAGCACCGATTCGACAGGAGCCTATGAAAAACTGTTTTTT
TRBV30	TRBJ2-7	-	many	CAWSVLVQPYEQYF	TGTGCCTGGAGTGTACTGGTCCAGCCCTACGAGCAGTACTTC
TRBV4-1	TRBJ2-7	TRBD1	many	CASSQLRTGTYEQYF	TGCGCCAGCAGCCAACTTAGGACAGGTACCTACGAGCAGTACTTC
TRBV5-1	TRBJ2-3	TRBD2	many	CASSNSGIPPGDTQYF	TGCGCCAGCAGCAATAGCGGGATTCCCCCAGGGGATACGCAGTATTTT
TRBV10-3	TRBJ2-3	TRBD2	-	CAIKGSTGGNADTQYF	TGTGCCATCAAGGGTTCCACGGGAGGGAACGCGGATACGCAGTATTTT
TRBV9	TRBJ1-1	-	many	CASSVGGGHGTEAFF	TGTGCCAGCAGCGTAGGTGGGGGGCATGGCACTGAAGCTTTCTTT
TRBV2	TRBJ2-1	-	many	CASTGSTYNEQFF	TGTGCCAGCACCGGGTCGACATACAATGAGCAGTTCTTC
TRBV4-1	TRBJ2-1	-	few	CAGSQFGQGWNEQFF	TGCGCCGGCAGCCAATTTGGTCAGGGGTGGAATGAGCAGTTCTTC
TRBV10-3	TRBJ2-7	-	many	CAISEGEFPYEQYF	TGTGCCATCAGTGAGGGGGAGTTTCCCTACGAGCAGTACTTC
TRBV27	TRBJ2-7	TRBD2	many	CASSPLGGSNYEQYF	TGTGCCAGCAGCCCTTTGGGCGGGAGCAATTACGAGCAGTACTTC
TRBV12-3/TRBV12-4	TRBJ2-1	TRBD2	few	CASSGASGTYNEQFF	TGTGCCAGCAGCGGGGCTAGCGGGACCTACAATGAGCAGTTCTTC
TRBV7-3	TRBJ2-2	TRBD2	many	CASSRTSGGTKNTGELFF	TGTGCCAGCAGCCGAACTAGCGGGGGGACCAAGAACACCGGGGAGCTGTTTTTT
TRBV6-1	TRBJ1-5	TRBD1	many	CASSTDRVRNQPQHF	TGTGCCAGCAGTACAGACAGGGTACGGAATCAGCCCCAGCATTTT
TRBV12-5	TRBJ2-5	TRBD2	many	CASGPGLAGAETQYF	TGTGCTAGTGGTCCGGGACTAGCGGGCGCGGAGACCCAGTACTTC
TRBV12-3/TRBV12-4	TRBJ1-5	-	many	CASSLTATGYSNQPQHF	TGTGCCAGCAGTTTAACGGCGACAGGTTATAGCAATCAGCCCCAGCATTTT
TRBV20-1	TRBJ1-2	-	many	CSARNVGGYTF	TGCAGTGCTAGAAACGTGGGCGGCTACACCTTC
TRBV20-1	TRBJ2-5	-	many	CSARKGVHVYF	TGCAGTGCTAGAAAGGGGGTTCATGTGTACTTC
TRBV6-2/TRBV6-3	TRBJ1-6	-	-	CASSRGSVNSPLHF	TGTGCCAGCAGTAGAGGTTCAGTTAATTCACCCCTCCACTTT
TRBV6-1	TRBJ2-7	-	many	CASSVSGNHEQYF	TGTGCCAGCAGTGTATCCGGTAACCACGAGCAGTACTTC
TRBV5-4	TRBJ2-1	TRBD2	few	CASSWTSGEPPLYNEQFF	TGTGCCAGCAGCTGGACTAGCGGGGAACCACCTCTTTACAATGAGCAGTTCTTC
TRBV6-2/TRBV6-3	TRBJ1-5	-	many	CASSYGEGNQPQHF	TGTGCCAGCAGTTACGGCGAAGGCAATCAGCCCCAGCATTTT
TRBV20-1	TRBJ1-5	-	many	CSARDREDQPQHF	TGCAGTGCTAGAGACAGGGAGGATCAGCCCCAGCATTTT
TRBV18	TRBJ2-1	-	many	CASSADRGEQFF	TGTGCCAGCTCGGCCGATAGAGGTGAGCAGTTCTTC
TRBV19	TRBJ1-3	TRBD1	many	CASLGQGLSGNTIYF	TGTGCCAGCCTTGGACAGGGACTCTCTGGAAACACCATATATTTT
TRBV7-7	TRBJ2-1	-	few	CASSLAGQGAYNEQFF	TGTGCTAGCAGCTTAGCGGGACAGGGAGCCTACAATGAGCAGTTCTTC
TRBV4-1	TRBJ1-1	TRBD1	few	CASSPGQGSEAFF	TGCGCCAGCAGCCCGGGACAGGGATCTGAAGCTTTCTTT
TRBV5-1	TRBJ1-6	TRBD1	many	CASSPSYDREESPLHF	TGCGCCAGCAGCCCTTCGTACGACAGGGAAGAATCACCCCTCCACTTT
TRBV3-1	TRBJ2-5	-	-	CASSQATFGGVGETQYF	TGTGCCAGCAGCCAGGCTACCTTTGGGGGAGTGGGGGAGACCCAGTACTTC
TRBV6-1	TRBJ1-5	TRBD1	many	CASRTETGGWSQPQHF	TGTGCCAGCAGGACGGAAACAGGGGGTTGGTCTCAGCCCCAGCATTTT
TRBV20-1	TRBJ2-3	-	-	CSVLSDLTDTQYF	TGCAGCGTACTTAGTGATCTGACGGATACGCAGTATTTT
TRBV20-1	TRBJ2-1	-	few	CSASFIRGGLPPNEQFF	TGCAGTGCTAGCTTCATCCGCGGTGGACTGCCTCCCAATGAGCAGTTCTTC
TRBV30	TRBJ1-2	-	many	CAWSNYGYTF	TGTGCCTGGAGCAACTATGGCTACACCTTC
TRBV10-3	TRBJ2-3	TRBD2	few	CAISEAGRADTQYF	TGTGCCATCAGTGAGGCAGGGAGGGCAGATACGCAGTATTTT
TRBV15	TRBJ1-4	-	many	CATSRGLLLTDEKLFF	TGTGCCACCAGCAGAGGCCTCTTACTGACGGACGAAAAACTGTTTTTT
TRBV3-1	TRBJ1-1	-	many	CASSQDAGHFTLLLNTEAFF	TGTGCCAGCAGCCAAGATGCGGGTCATTTCACCCTACTCCTGAACACTGAAGCTTTCTTT
TRBV20-1	TRBJ1-1	-	many	CSPRGRLNTEAFF	TGCAGCCCTAGGGGCCGGTTGAACACTGAAGCTTTCTTT
TRBV28	TRBJ2-4	-	many	CASSTPGRPKNIQYF	TGTGCCAGCAGTACCCCTGGACGGCCCAAAAACATTCAGTACTTC
TRBV24-1	TRBJ2-1	TRBD2	many	CATGSSGLAAYDEQFF	TGTGCCACCGGCTCCTCGGGACTAGCGGCATACGATGAGCAGTTCTTC
TRBV6-1	TRBJ2-1	-	many	CASGRTGGNEQFF	TGTGCCAGCGGACGGACGGGCGGCAATGAGCAGTTCTTC
TRBV11-2	TRBJ1-4	TRBD1	many	CASSNYGTGEKLFF	TGTGCCAGCAGCAACTACGGGACAGGCGAAAAACTGTTTTTT
TRBV30	TRBJ2-7	-	few	CACGPGYSYEQYF	TGTGCCTGTGGGCCAGGGTACTCCTACGAGCAGTACTTC
TRBV20-1	TRBJ2-1	-	-	CSAPDSQLIHNEQFF	TGCAGTGCCCCGGACAGCCAGTTGATTCACAATGAGCAGTTCTTC
TRBV20-1	TRBJ1-5	-	many	CSAQMGARSNQPQHF	TGCAGTGCTCAAATGGGGGCCAGGAGCAATCAGCCCCAGCATTTT
TRBV6-1	TRBJ2-7	TRBD2	-	CASSTLAGSYEQYF	TGTGCCAGCAGTACACTAGCGGGGTCGTACGAGCAGTACTTC
TRBV11-2	TRBJ2-7	TRBD1	many	CASNLGGRGLYEQYF	TGTGCCAGCAACTTGGGCGGCAGGGGGCTATATGAGCAGTACTTC
TRBV2	TRBJ2-7	-	many	CASSEYSYEQYF	TGTGCCAGCAGTGAGTACAGCTACGAGCAGTACTTC
TRBV5-8	TRBJ1-5	TRBD1	-	CASSLGDSRNQPQHF	TGTGCCAGCAGCTTGGGGGACAGCCGGAATCAGCCCCAGCATTTT
TRBV5-4	TRBJ1-4	-	-	CASRQGLRNEKLFF	TGTGCCAGCAGACAGGGACTGCGTAATGAAAAACTGTTTTTT
TRBV28	TRBJ2-3	TRBD2	many	CASRSGTSTDTQYF	TGTGCCAGCAGGAGCGGGACTAGCACAGATACGCAGTATTTT